In this sample, the clone carrying this TCR beta chain turned up many times. The antigen remains unidentified. TCR beta CDR3 regions were amplified from RNA transcripts. Primed by the HTBI set, a first-round RT-PCR was run on the TCR CDR3. TCRdb used MiXCR to reprocess the multiplex PCR reads, holding one entry per CDR3 protein. Altogether around 600,000 distinct CDR3 sequences are present, nearly 45% being singletons, with the ten largest covering 6.5% to 9%. Thyroid ultrasound, orbital computed tomography, clinical symptoms, and serum thyroxine and TRAb underpinned diagnoses. This record comes from a study of T cells in Graves' hyperthyroidism and ophthalmopathy. Notes on the study in general: From stable hyperthyroidism, ophthalmopathy was set apart by a 13 V-J model. Before onset, by a median of approximately 5.9 months, the model predicted ophthalmopathy.

The CDR3 length is 14 residues. The germline V gene has CDR1 LNHNV and CDR2 YYDKDF (reference sequence). The V end was cut by 0 bases, the J end by 4 bases, with 9 bases between. This rearrangement joins TRBV15 to TRBJ2-5; D is possibly TRBD2 (6 bases). Sequenced sample: peripheral blood or thyroid tissue (not recorded which). The sequence came from an adult man with Graves' disease, either hyperthyroidism or ophthalmopathy (not recorded which). The CDR3 is CATSREVGGETQYF. CDR3 in DNA: TGTGCCACCAGCAGAGAAGTCGGGGGAGAGACCCAGTACTTC.